The 8 T cell receptor beta chains listed next were all sequenced from one sample in a study of technical replicates of blood from a few donors listed by TCRdb under 2017. Receptor amplification or capture employed the immunoSEQ multiplex PCR assay. The source is immuneACCESS, and TCRdb retained only in-frame sequences with V and J called. Part of the clones is not carried over; for the studies checked, unresolved V genes explain less than half of this, and the remainder is unexplained. The sample table shows about 79,000 clones, and roughly 92% are seen once. Clones ranked in the top ten supply about 0.25% of the sample. The material sequenced was T cells isolated from PBMCs. These receptor sequences come from a human donor in good health.

This chain uses TRBV5-1 with TRBJ2-1, with 7 bases identical to TRBD2. CDR1 is SGHRS and CDR2 is YFSETQ in the germline V gene. This CDR3 is 15 amino acids long. Trimming cost V 6 bases and J 0 bases; bases outside gene matches: 6. DNA for the CDR3: TGCGCCAGCACGTTAGCGGGTCGCTCCTACAATGAGCAGTTCTTC. Encoded protein: CASTLAGRSYNEQFF.

The V call is TRBV28, the J call TRBJ2-7; no clear D. V was pared by 7 bases and J by 4 bases, with 14 bases between. CDR3 length: 13 residues. Germline V gene sequence: CDR1 MDHEN, CDR2 SYDVKM. Written as DNA, the CDR3 is TGTGCCAGCATTGCGCGGAGCATGTACGAGCAGTACTTC. This translates into CASIARSMYEQYF.

This chain joins TRBV7-3 and TRBJ2-1; 8 bases fit TRBD2. J was trimmed by 5 bases and V by 5 bases; bases with no gene match: 11. This CDR3 comprises 16 residues. The germline CDR1 and CDR2 sequences are SGHTA and FQGTGA. The CDR3 here is CASSPQAGGGNNEQFF. In DNA, the CDR3 is TGTGCCAGCAGCCCCCAAGCCGGGGGGGGCAACAATGAGCAGTTCTTC.

The V call is TRBV5-1, the J call TRBJ2-3, with D perhaps matching TRBD2 (6 bases). V was cut by 3 bases and J by 3 bases, with 14 bases left in between. Germline V gene sequence: CDR1 SGHRS, CDR2 YFSETQ. This CDR3 has 15 amino acids. The CDR3 sequence: CASSSPVLATDTQYF. CDR3 sequence (DNA): TGCGCCAGCAGCTCGCCGGTACTAGCAACAGATACGCAGTATTTT.

The chain couples TRBV4-1 to TRBJ2-7, with D possibly being TRBD1 (5 bases). The V gene lost 3 bases and the J gene lost 6 bases, with 21 bases spanning the gap. This CDR3 has 16 amino acids. Per germline, CDR1 MGHRA and CDR2 YSYEKL. The CDR3 loop reads CASSQGSLGRDSEQYF. The CDR3 nucleotides are TGCGCCAGCAGCCAGGGGTCGCTGGGGCGCGACTCCGAGCAGTACTTC.

This clone showed up just a few times. The chain links TRBV19 to TRBJ1-5; 7 bases are shared with TRBD1. Trimming at V came to 5 bases and at J to 9 bases, leaving 13 bases not matched to a gene. Germline CDR1 is LNHDA and CDR2 is SQIVND (reference sequence). There are 15 residues in the CDR3. CDR3 protein: CASSPERGQWPPQHF. For the CDR3, the DNA is TGTGCCAGTAGTCCCGAAAGGGGGCAGTGGCCGCCCCAGCATTTT.

The chain combines TRBV10-3 with TRBJ1-2, with 10 positions matching TRBD1. Germline V gene sequence: CDR1 ENHRY, CDR2 SYGVKD. The CDR3 has 15 amino acids. Trimming took 2 bases from V and 8 from J; bases not matched to a gene: 8. The CDR3 nucleotides are TGTGCCATCAGTGAGCTTTCGACAGGGGGCTGGGGCTACACCTTC. Its translation: CAISELSTGGWGYTF.

The V and J genes are TRBV2 and TRBJ2-2; TRBD2 is a possible D gene (5 bases). CDR3 size: 13 residues. Looked up from germline, CDR1 is SNHLY and CDR2 is FYNNEI. V lost 7 bases and J lost 1, with 7 bases in between. CDR3 loop: CASTGGNTGELFF. DNA for the CDR3: TGTGCCAGCACAGGAGGGAACACCGGGGAGCTGTTTTTT.